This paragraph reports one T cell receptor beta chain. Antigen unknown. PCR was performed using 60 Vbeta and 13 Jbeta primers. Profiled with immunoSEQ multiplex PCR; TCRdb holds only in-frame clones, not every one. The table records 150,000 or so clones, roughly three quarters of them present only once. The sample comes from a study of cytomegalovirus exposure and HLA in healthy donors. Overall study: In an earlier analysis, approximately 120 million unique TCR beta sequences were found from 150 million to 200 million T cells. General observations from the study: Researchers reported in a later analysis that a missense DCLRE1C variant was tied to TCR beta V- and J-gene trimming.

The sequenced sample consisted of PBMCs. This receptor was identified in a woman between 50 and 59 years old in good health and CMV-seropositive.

The CDR3 DNA follows: TGCGCCAGCAGCTTGGACGCCGCAAGCGGGAAGACCCAGTACTTC. This codes for CASSLDAASGKTQYF. The V and J genes are TRBV5-1 and TRBJ2-5; 7 bases match TRBD2. CDR3 size: 15 residues. Germline CDR1 and CDR2: SGHRS and YFSETQ. V was clipped by 0 bases and J by 6 bases; unmatched bases: 8.